These 19 T cell receptor beta chains came from one sample sequenced in a study of OX40 agonist ivuxolimab in advanced cancers. Preparation of the library involved the immunoSEQ multiplex PCR assay. The table comes from immuneACCESS by way of TCRdb, which keeps in-frame sequences with V and J called. Part of the clones is missing from these tables; in studies checked, under half for an unresolved V gene and the rest for unknown reasons. The sample has 40,000 to 60,000 clones on record, roughly 79% of them singletons. About 6.4% of the sample comes from the top ten. The sample here was CD4+ or CD8+ T cells sorted from blood, taken in a trial of the OX40 agonist ivuxolimab. These receptors originate from an adult with an advanced solid tumor such as melanoma, head and neck, liver or kidney cancer.

The chain couples TRBV29-1 to TRBJ2-2; perhaps TRBD2 as D (5 bases). Trimming pared 5 bases from V and 0 bases from J, leaving 10 bases between. Germline V gene sequence: CDR1 SQVTM, CDR2 ANQGSEA. This CDR3 has 14 amino acids. The CDR3 region is CSVFLAANTGELFF. The CDR3 DNA reads TGCAGCGTTTTTCTAGCTGCGAACACCGGGGAGCTGTTTTTT.

The chain uses TRBV28 and TRBJ1-1; D remains ambiguous. The V end was cut by 5 bases, the J end by 5 bases, with 9 bases between. The CDR3 extends over 12 amino acids. Germline CDR1 MDHEN, CDR2 SYDVKM. Written as DNA, the CDR3 is TGTGCCAGCAGTGGTATGATGACTGAAGCTTTCTTT. Residues: CASSGMMTEAFF.

In this sample, this clone turned up a few times. The CDR3 bases are TGTGCCAGCGCGACATCGTACGAGCAGTACTTC. Protein product: CASATSYEQYF. The V gene is TRBV2, the J gene TRBJ2-7, with no clear D. The CDR3 spans 11 residues. The germline V gene has CDR1 SNHLY and CDR2 FYNNEI. Trimming removed 8 bases from V and 4 bases from J, with 9 bases in between.

The chain joins TRBV6-5 to TRBJ1-2, with 7 bases fitting TRBD1. This CDR3 spans 14 amino acids. Unmatched junction bases numbered 7, after V lost 5 bases and J lost 4 bases. Germline loops: CDR1 MNHEY, CDR2 SVGAGI. This CDR3 is CASSADRSIYGYTF. The DNA for the CDR3 is TGTGCCAGCAGTGCGGACAGGAGTATCTATGGCTACACCTTC.

This clone was detected only once. V usage is TRBV13 and J usage is TRBJ2-1; TRBD2 aligns across 12 bases. The CDR3 totals 15 residues. The V gene's germline CDR1 is PRHDT and CDR2 FYEKMQ (reference sequence). The J segment lost 8 bases and the V segment lost 3 bases, leaving 5 bases of the junction unmatched. CDR3 protein: CASSFGLAGPDEQFF. For the CDR3, the DNA is TGTGCCAGCAGCTTCGGACTAGCGGGACCCGATGAGCAGTTCTTC.

The chain recombines TRBV7-9 with TRBJ2-1; possible D gene TRBD1, 6 bases. V was trimmed by 3 bases and J by 10 bases, leaving 10 bases between them. CDR3 length equals 12 residues. Germline CDR1 is SEHNR and CDR2 is FQNEAQ (reference sequence). Here the CDR3 DNA reads TGTGCCAGCAGCTTGGACAGCCTCGAGCAGTTCTTC. Translation: CASSLDSLEQFF.

This chain connects TRBV2 to TRBJ1-1; weak D call: TRBD1 (5 bases). The germline V gene encodes CDR1 SNHLY and CDR2 FYNNEI. This CDR3 comprises 14 residues. Trimming took off 5 bases at V and 2 bases at J, with 12 bases between the two ends. The CDR3 DNA reads TGTGCCAGCAGTCACGGGGGAGATAACACTGAAGCTTTCTTT. Translation gives CASSHGGDNTEAFF. Together with reference TRBV2 and TRBJ1-1, the CDR3 gives the full variable domain: EPEVTQTPSHQVTQMGQEVILRCVPISNHLYFYWYRQILGQKVEFLVSFYNNEISEKSEIFDDQFSVERPDGSNFTLKIRSTKLEDSAMYFCASSHGGDNTEAFFGQGTRLTVV.

The rearrangement links TRBV6-5 to TRBJ1-3; D is undetermined. V was cut by 4 bases and J by 0 bases, with 4 bases left in between. The germline CDR1 and CDR2 sequences are MNHEY and SVGAGI. The CDR3 is 13 amino acids. The CDR3 sequence: CASSSGSGNTIYF. The CDR3 nucleotides read TGTGCCAGCAGTTCGGGCTCTGGAAACACCATATATTTT.

The chain joins TRBV2 to TRBJ2-7, with D tentatively TRBD1 (6 bases). The V end lost 4 bases, the J end lost 3 bases, and 13 bases lay between the germline ends. Germline V gene data show CDR1 as SNHLY and CDR2 as FYNNEI. The CDR3 loop spans 14 amino acids. The CDR3 protein is CASSAGTLNYEQYV. The CDR3 region has the DNA TGTGCCAGCAGTGCCGGGACATTGAACTACGAGCAGTACGTC.

The chain employs TRBV11-2 and TRBJ2-3; 10 positions match TRBD1. The CDR3 covers 16 residues. Per the germline V gene, CDR1 is SGHAT and CDR2 is FQNNGV. J was trimmed by 0 bases and V by 3 bases; bases with no gene match: 3. The CDR3 is CASSFMDRGSTDTQYF. CDR3 DNA sequence: TGTGCCAGCAGCTTCATGGACAGGGGGAGCACAGATACGCAGTATTTT. The full variable domain, with the rest looked up from reference TRBV11-2 and TRBJ2-3, is EAGVAQSPRYKIIEKRQSVAFWCNPISGHATLYWYQQILGQGPKLLIQFQNNGVVDDSQLPKDRFSAERLKGVDSTLKIQPAKLEDSAVYLCASSFMDRGSTDTQYFGPGTRLTVL.

The rearrangement links TRBV5-1 to TRBJ1-4, with 8 bases identical to TRBD1. CDR1 is SGHRS and CDR2 is YFSETQ in the germline V gene. J lost 11 bases, V lost 0 bases, and 6 bases had no gene match. This CDR3 has 14 amino acids. The CDR3 here is CASSLGQGPFKLFF. The CDR3, as DNA: TGCGCCAGCAGCTTGGGACAGGGGCCATTTAAACTGTTTTTT.

The V and J genes are TRBV6-4 and TRBJ2-7, with 8 bases aligning to TRBD1. The CDR3 runs 16 residues. Losses at the gene ends were 6 bases for V and 1 base for J; bases not matched to a gene: 11. Germline CDR1 and CDR2: MRHNA and SNTAGT. CDR3 DNA sequence: TGTGCCAGCAGCCCCTTAGGGGACAGGTCTTCCTACGAGCAGTACTTC. As protein: CASSPLGDRSSYEQYF.

The V gene is TRBV29-1, the J gene TRBJ1-1, with a possible D match to TRBD1 (6 bases). CDR3 size: 12 residues. The V gene lost 6 bases and the J gene lost 1 base, with 9 bases spanning the gap. Germline assignment: CDR1 SQVTM and CDR2 ANQGSEA. CDR3 protein: CSVPDRNTEAFF. The CDR3 coding sequence is TGCAGCGTCCCGGACAGGAACACTGAAGCTTTCTTT.

The genes are TRBV28 and TRBJ2-1, with 7 bases fitting TRBD2. The ends lost 6 bases at V and 7 bases at J; junction bases unmatched: 18. CDR3 length: 17 amino acids. The V gene's germline CDR1 is MDHEN and CDR2 SYDVKM. Here the CDR3 DNA reads TGTGCCAGCAGCTCCCTGACTGGGCGGGAGCAGGAAAATGAGCAGTTCTTC. Protein sequence: CASSSLTGREQENEQFF.

This clone was detected a few times. The chain joins TRBV7-6 to TRBJ1-1; D remains unclear. The CDR3 extends over 13 amino acids. The V gene's germline CDR1 is SGHVS and CDR2 FNYEAQ. The ends were cut back, 2 bases at V and 5 bases at J, with 9 bases in the middle. Here the CDR3 reads CASSLMMGTEAFF. The CDR3 DNA sequence: TGTGCCAGCAGCTTAATGATGGGAACTGAAGCTTTCTTT.

The rearrangement links TRBV7-6 to TRBJ2-2, with D perhaps matching TRBD1 (6 bases). Germline V CDR1 and CDR2: SGHVS, FNYEAQ. Trimming took 8 bases from V and 7 from J, leaving 11 bases between them. CDR3 length: 12 residues. In nucleotides, the CDR3 is TGTGCCAGCGCTTACAGGGTCGGGGAGCTGTTTTTT. Its protein is CASAYRVGELFF.

Only one count was recorded for this clone. This chain links TRBV7-2 with TRBJ2-1; D not resolved. The CDR3 is made up of 11 amino acids. Looked up from germline, CDR1 is SGHTA and CDR2 is FQGNSA. The V and J ends lost 5 bases and 6 bases respectively, with 5 bases between them. In nucleotides, the CDR3 is TGTGCCAGCAGCATCGGCAATGAGCAGTTCTTC. This sequence encodes CASSIGNEQFF. Based on the CDR3 plus reference TRBV7-2 and TRBJ2-1, the full variable domain is GAGVSQSPSNKVTEKGKDVELRCDPISGHTALYWYRQSLGQGLEFLIYFQGNSAPDKSGLPSDRFSAERTGGSVSTLTIQRTQQEDSAVYLCASSIGNEQFFGPGTRLTVL.

This chain connects TRBV29-1 to TRBJ2-1; possibly TRBD1 or TRBD2 for D (5 bases each). CDR1 is SQVTM and CDR2 is ANQGSEA in the germline V gene. Trimming stripped 6 bases from V and 4 bases from J, with 19 bases between. This CDR3 has 15 residues. CDR3 residues: CSVTGTDFRYNEQFF. As DNA, the CDR3 is TGCAGCGTCACCGGGACCGACTTCCGGTACAATGAGCAGTTCTTC.

The CDR3 here is CASSGVVQYF. DNA of the CDR3: TGTGCCAGCAGTGGGGTTGTGCAGTACTTC. This chain connects TRBV2 to TRBJ2-7, with no clear D. CDR3 length: 10 residues. The germline V gene encodes CDR1 SNHLY and CDR2 FYNNEI. Trimming removed 4 bases at V and 9 bases at J, with 7 bases between.